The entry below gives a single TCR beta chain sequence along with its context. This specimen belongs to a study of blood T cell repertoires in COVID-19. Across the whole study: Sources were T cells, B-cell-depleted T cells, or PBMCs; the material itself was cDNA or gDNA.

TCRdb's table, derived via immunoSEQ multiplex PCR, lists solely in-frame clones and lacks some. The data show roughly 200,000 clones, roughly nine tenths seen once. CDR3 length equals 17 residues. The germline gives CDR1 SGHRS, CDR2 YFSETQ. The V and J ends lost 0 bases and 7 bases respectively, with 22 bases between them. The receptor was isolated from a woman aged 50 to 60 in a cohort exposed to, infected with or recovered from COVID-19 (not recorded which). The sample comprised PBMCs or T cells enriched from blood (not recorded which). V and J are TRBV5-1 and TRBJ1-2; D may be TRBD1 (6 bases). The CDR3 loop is CASSLEAGARAVPGYTF. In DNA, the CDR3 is TGCGCCAGCAGCTTGGAAGCAGGGGCGCGCGCAGTCCCTGGCTACACCTTC.